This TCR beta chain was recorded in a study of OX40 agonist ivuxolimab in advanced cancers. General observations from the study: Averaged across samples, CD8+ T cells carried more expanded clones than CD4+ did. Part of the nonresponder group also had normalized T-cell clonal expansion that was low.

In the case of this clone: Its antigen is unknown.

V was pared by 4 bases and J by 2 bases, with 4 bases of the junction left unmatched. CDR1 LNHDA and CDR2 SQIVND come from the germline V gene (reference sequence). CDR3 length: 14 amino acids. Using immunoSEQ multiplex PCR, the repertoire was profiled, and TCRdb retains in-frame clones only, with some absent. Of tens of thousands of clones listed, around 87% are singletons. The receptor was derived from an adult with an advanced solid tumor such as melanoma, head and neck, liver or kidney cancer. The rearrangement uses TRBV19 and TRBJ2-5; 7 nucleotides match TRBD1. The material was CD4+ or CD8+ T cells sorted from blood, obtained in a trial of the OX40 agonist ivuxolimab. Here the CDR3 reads CASSRQGNQETQYF. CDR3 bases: TGTGCCAGTAGTAGACAGGGAAATCAAGAGACCCAGTACTTC.